This T cell receptor (beta chain) is from a study of shared clonotypes between healthy human individuals. Study results and caveats: Sequencing depth was expected to influence donor clonotype sharing.

Worth noting for this clone: Its antigen remains unknown.

Trimming removed 4 bases from V and 4 bases from J, with 7 bases in between. The CDR3 spans 11 residues. CDR1 SQVTM and CDR2 ANQGSEA come from the germline V gene. Measured with immunoSEQ multiplex PCR; TCRdb has only the in-frame clones, and not every one. This sample has approximately 440,000 clones; roughly three quarters occur once, and the top ten carry more than 10%. This TCR was recovered from a woman in her 40s in good health. Some clones in this sample may be carry-over from other donors' samples. The chain combines TRBV29-1 with TRBJ1-1; D is ambiguous. Material: PBMCs. The CDR3 DNA sequence: TGCAGCGTTGGGGTGGCCACTGAAGCTTTCTTT. As protein: CSVGVATEAFF. Supplemented by reference TRBV29-1 and TRBJ1-1, the full variable domain reads SAVISQKPSRDICQRGTSLTIQCQVDSQVTMMFWYRQQPGQSLTLIATANQGSEATYESGFVIDKFPISRPNLTFSTLTVSNMSPEDSSIYLCSVGVATEAFFGQGTRLTVV.